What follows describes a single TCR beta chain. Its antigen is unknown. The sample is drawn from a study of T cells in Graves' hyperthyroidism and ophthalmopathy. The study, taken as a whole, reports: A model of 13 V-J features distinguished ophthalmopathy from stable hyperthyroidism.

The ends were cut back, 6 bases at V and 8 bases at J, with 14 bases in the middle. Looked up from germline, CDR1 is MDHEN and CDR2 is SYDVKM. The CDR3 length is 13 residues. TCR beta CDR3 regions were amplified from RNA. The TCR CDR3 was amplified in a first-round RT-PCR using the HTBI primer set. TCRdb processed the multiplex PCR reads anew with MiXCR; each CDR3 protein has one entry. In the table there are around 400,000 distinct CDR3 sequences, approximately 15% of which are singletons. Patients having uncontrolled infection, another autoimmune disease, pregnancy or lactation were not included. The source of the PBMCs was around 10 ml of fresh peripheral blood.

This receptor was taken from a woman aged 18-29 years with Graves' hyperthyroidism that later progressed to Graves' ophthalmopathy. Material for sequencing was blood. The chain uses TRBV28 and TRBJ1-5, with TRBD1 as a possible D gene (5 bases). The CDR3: CASSPRVREPQHF. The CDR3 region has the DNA TGTGCCAGCAGCCCCAGGGTCCGAGAGCCCCAGCATTTT.